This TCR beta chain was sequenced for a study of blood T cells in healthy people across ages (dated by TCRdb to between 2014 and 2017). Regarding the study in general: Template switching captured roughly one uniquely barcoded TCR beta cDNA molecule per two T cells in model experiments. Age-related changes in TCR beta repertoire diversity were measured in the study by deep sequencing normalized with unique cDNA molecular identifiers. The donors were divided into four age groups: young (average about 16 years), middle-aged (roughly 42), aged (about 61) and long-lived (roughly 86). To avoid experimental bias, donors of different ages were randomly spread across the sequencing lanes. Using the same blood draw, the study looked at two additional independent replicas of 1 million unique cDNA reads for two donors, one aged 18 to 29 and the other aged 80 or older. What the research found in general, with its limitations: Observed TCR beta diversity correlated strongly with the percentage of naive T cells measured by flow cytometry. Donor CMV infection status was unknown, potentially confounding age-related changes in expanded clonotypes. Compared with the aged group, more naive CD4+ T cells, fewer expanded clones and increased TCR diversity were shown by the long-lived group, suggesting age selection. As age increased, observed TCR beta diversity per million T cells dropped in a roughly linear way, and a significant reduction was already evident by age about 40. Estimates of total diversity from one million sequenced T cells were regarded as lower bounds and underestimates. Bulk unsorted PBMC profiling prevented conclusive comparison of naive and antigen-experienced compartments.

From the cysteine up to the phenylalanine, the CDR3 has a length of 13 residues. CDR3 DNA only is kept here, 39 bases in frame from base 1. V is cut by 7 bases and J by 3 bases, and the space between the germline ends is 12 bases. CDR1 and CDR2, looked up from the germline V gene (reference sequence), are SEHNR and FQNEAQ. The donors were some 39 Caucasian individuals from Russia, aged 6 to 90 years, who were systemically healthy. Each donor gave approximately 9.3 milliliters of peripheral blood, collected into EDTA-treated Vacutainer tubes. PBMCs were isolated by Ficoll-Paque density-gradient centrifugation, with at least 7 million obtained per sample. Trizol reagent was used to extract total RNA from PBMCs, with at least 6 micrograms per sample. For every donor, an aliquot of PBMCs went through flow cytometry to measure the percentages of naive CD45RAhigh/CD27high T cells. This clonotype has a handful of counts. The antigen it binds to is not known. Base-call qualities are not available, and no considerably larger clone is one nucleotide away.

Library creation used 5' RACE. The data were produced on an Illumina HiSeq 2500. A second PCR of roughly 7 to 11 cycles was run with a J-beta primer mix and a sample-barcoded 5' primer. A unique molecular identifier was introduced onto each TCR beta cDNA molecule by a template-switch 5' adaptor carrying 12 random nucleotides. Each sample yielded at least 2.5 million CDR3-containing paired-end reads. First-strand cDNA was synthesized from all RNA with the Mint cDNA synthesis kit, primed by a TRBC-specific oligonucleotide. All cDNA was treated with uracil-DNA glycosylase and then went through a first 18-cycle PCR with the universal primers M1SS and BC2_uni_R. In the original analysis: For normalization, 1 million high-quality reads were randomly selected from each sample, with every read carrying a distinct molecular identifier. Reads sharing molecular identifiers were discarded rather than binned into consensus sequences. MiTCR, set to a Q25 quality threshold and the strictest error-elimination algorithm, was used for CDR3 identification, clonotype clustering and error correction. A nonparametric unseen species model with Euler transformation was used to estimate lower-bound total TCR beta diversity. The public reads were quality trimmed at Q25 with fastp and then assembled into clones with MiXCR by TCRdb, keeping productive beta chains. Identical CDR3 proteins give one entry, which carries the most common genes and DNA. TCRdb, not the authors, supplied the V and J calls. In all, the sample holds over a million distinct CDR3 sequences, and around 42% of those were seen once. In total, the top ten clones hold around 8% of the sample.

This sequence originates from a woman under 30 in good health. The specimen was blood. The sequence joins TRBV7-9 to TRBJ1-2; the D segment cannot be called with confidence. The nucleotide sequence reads TGTGCCAGCACTTCCCGGGAGGACTATGGCTACACCTTC. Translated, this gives CASTSREDYGYTF.